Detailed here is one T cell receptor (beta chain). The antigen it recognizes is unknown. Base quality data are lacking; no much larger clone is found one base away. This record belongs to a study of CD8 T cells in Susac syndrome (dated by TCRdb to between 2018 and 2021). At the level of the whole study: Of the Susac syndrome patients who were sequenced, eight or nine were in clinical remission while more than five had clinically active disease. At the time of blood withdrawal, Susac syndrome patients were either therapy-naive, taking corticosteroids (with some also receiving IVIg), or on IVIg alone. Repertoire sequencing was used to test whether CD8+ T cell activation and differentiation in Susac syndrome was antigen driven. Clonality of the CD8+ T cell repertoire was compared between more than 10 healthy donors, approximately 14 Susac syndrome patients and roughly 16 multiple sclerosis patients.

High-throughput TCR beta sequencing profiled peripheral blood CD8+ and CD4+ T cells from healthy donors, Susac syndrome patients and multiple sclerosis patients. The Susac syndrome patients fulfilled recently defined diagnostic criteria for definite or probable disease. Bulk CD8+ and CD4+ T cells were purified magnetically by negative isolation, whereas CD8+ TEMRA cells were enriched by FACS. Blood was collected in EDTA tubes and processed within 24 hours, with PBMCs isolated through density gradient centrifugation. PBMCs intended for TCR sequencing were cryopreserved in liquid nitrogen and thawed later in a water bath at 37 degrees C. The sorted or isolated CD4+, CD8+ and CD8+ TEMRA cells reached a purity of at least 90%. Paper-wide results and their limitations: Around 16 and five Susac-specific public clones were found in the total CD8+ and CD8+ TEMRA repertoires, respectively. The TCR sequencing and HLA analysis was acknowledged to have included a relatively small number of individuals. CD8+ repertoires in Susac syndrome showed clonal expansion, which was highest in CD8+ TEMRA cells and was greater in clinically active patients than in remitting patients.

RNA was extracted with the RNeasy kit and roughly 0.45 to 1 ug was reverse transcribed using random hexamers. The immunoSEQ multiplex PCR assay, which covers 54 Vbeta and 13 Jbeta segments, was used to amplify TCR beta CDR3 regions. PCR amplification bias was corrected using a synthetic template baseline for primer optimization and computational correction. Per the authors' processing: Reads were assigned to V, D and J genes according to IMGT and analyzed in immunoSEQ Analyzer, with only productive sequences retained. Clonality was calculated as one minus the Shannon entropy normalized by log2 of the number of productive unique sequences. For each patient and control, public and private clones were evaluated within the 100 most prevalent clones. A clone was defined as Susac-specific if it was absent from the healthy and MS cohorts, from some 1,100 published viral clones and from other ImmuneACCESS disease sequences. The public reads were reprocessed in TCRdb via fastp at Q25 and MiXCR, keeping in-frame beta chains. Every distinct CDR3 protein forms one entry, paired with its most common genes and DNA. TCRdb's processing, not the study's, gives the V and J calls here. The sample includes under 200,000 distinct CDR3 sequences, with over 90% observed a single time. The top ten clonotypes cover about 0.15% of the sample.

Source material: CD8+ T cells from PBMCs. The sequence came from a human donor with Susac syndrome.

The CDR3 region has the sequence CASSLETMSTDTQYF. The nucleotide sequence reads TGTGCCAGCAGCTTAGAGACGATGAGCACAGATACGCAGTATTTT. The chain is made from TRBV11-2 and TRBJ2-3; the D gene cannot be named for sure. V is pared back by 0 bases and J by 0 bases, with 7 bases lying between the germline termini. Inclusive of the bounding cysteine and phenylalanine, the CDR3 is 15 residues long. The entry retains the CDR3 DNA only, 45 bases that are in frame from base 1. Taken from the germline V gene, the CDR1 and CDR2 loops are SGHAT and FQNNGV.